The 6 T cell receptor beta chains listed next were all sequenced from one sample in a study of technical replicates of blood from a few donors. Sequencing used immunoSEQ multiplex PCR; TCRdb keeps in-frame clones, though not all of them. The sample holds around 92,000 clones; approximately 95% are singletons and the top ten take 0.23%. Sequenced sample: T cells isolated from PBMCs. The receptors originated from a human donor in good health.

The chain is built from TRBV7-9 and TRBJ1-1; 9 nucleotides match TRBD1. Germline V CDR1 and CDR2: SEHNR, FQNEAQ (reference sequence). The CDR3 spans 15 residues. Trimming removed 0 bases from V and 3 bases from J; junction bases left unmatched: 2. CDR3 region: CASSLARTGDTEAFF. CDR3 sequence (DNA): TGTGCCAGCAGCTTAGCGAGGACAGGGGACACTGAAGCTTTCTTT.

The chain employs TRBV7-2 and TRBJ2-5; 13 bases line up with TRBD2. Germline V gene data show CDR1 as SGHTA and CDR2 as FQGNSA. The V gene end was trimmed by 1 base and the J gene end by 5 bases; junction bases not matched to a gene: 13. CDR3 length: 19 residues. CDR3 nucleotides: TGTGCCAGCAGCTTAGGCCTGACTAGCGGGGGGCGGGATTGGGAGACCCAGTACTTC. Its translation: CASSLGLTSGGRDWETQYF.

CDR3 sequence reads: CASSFRDIYEQYF. CDR3 nucleotide sequence: TGCGCCAGCAGCTTCCGGGACATCTACGAGCAGTACTTC. The chain uses TRBV5-1 and TRBJ2-7, with a weak D call TRBD1 (6 bases). The CDR3 spans 13 residues. Germline V lookup: CDR1 SGHRS, CDR2 YFSETQ. V was pared by 2 bases and J by 3 bases, with 9 bases between.

V usage is TRBV6-1 and J usage is TRBJ2-1, with TRBD2 matching over 9 bases. The CDR3 spans 16 residues. CDR1 is MNHNS, CDR2 SASEGT, per germline. V trimming: 1 base; J trimming: 5 bases; junction bases outside the gene matches: 6. As DNA, the CDR3 is TGTGCCAGCAGTGAAGTGGTACTAGCGGGTAACAATGAGCAGTTCTTC. Translating it yields CASSEVVLAGNNEQFF.

V gene TRBV13 combines with J gene TRBJ1-2; the match to TRBD1 covers 8 bases. CDR1 is PRHDT, CDR2 FYEKMQ, per germline (reference sequence). CDR3 length: 12 residues. Trimming at V came to 6 bases and at J to 4 bases, leaving 1 base not matched to a gene. The CDR3 loop reads CASSTGGYGYTF. In nucleotides, the CDR3 is TGTGCCAGCAGTACAGGGGGCTATGGCTACACCTTC.

The genes are TRBV6-5 and TRBJ1-2, with D maybe TRBD1 (5 bases). Germline CDR1 is MNHEY and CDR2 is SVGAGI. The CDR3 is made up of 13 amino acids. Between the trimmed V and J ends, which lost 10 bases and 3 bases, there was a span of 15 bases. The DNA for the CDR3 is TGTGCCATTTTCGGGGGGAGAGACTATGGCTACACCTTC. It specifies CAIFGGRDYGYTF.